This TCR beta chain originates from a study of blood T cell repertoires in COVID-19. Study-wide background: Sites in the United States, Italy and Spain provided acute and convalescent COVID-19 samples. T cells, B-cell-depleted T cells, or PBMCs provided the cDNA or gDNA that served as material.

The repertoire was sequenced with immunoSEQ multiplex PCR; TCRdb's copy has only in-frame clones and lacks some. Of 300,000 to 400,000 clones in the sample, around 86% are singletons; the top ten hold 1%. The sequenced sample was peripheral blood. The source is a man aged 45-60 years with active or convalescent COVID-19.

DNA for the CDR3: TGTGCCATCAGCCCTGGGGCTGCAGATACGCAGTATTTT. This translates into CAISPGAADTQYF. The J gene is TRBJ2-3, the V gene TRBV10-3; D is perhaps TRBD1 (5 bases). Germline lookup yields CDR1 ENHRY and CDR2 SYGVKD. V shed 6 bases and J shed 4 bases, with 11 bases lying between them. This CDR3 has 13 amino acids.